The 8 T cell receptor beta chains below were found in one sample sequenced in a study of T cell responses to AZD1222 COVID-19 vaccine (dated by TCRdb to the early 2020s). The time point tag for this specimen amounts to: baseline before first vaccination. The library was generated by the immunoSEQ multiplex PCR assay. Entries here come from immuneACCESS through TCRdb and include only in-frame sequences with V and J called. Some clones fail to appear in such tables; in the studies checked, an unresolved V gene covers under half of the shortfall, and the cause of the remainder is unknown. This sample comprises roughly 110,000 clones, about nine tenths of them detected only once. The ten largest account for approximately 5% of the sample. The sequencing used peripheral blood, collected on day 0 of AZD1222 vaccination. Receptor source: an adult in good health.

The CDR3, as DNA: TGTGCCAGCAGTTACTCGGACAGGGGGCTGTACGAGCAGTACTTC. Its protein is CASSYSDRGLYEQYF. The chain recombines TRBV6-5 with TRBJ2-7, with 11 bases matching TRBD1. J was trimmed by 4 bases and V by 0 bases; bases with no gene match: 2. The V gene's germline CDR1 is MNHEY and CDR2 SVGAGI. There are 15 residues in the CDR3.

The chain combines TRBV6-8 with TRBJ2-7; D is perhaps TRBD1 or TRBD2 (6 bases each). This CDR3 is 15 amino acids long. Trimming removed 1 base from V and 2 bases from J, with 12 bases in between. The germline CDR1 and CDR2 sequences are MNHGY and SAAAGT. As DNA, the CDR3 is TGTGCCAGCAGTTACTGGAGGGACACTGCCTACGAGCAGTACTTC. This translates into CASSYWRDTAYEQYF.

This clone was recorded once. The V and J genes are TRBV28 and TRBJ2-3; D is unresolved. The CDR3 contains 11 residues. Trimming stripped 11 bases from V and 3 bases from J, with 9 bases between. Germline-derived CDR1 and CDR2 are MDHEN and SYDVKM. This CDR3 reads CACRSTDTQYF. The CDR3 bases are TGTGCCTGCCGTTCGACAGATACGCAGTATTTT.

The rearrangement joins TRBV2 to TRBJ1-4; 7 bases are a match to TRBD1. CDR1 SNHLY and CDR2 FYNNEI come from the germline V gene. CDR3 size: 16 residues. With 6 bases clipped from V and 5 bases from J, the junction kept 12 bases outside the gene matches. In DNA, the CDR3 is TGTGCCAGCAGGATTACAGGGGCTCGCATGAATGAAAAACTGTTTTTT. Protein: CASRITGARMNEKLFF.

This chain links TRBV19 with TRBJ1-2, with TRBD1 as a possible D gene (5 bases). V was trimmed by 4 bases and J by 2 bases, leaving 11 bases between them. The germline V gene encodes CDR1 LNHDA and CDR2 SQIVND (reference sequence). The CDR3 has 14 residues. The CDR3 spells CASSTPGLNYGYTF. In DNA form, the CDR3 reads TGTGCCAGTAGTACACCGGGACTAAACTATGGCTACACCTTC. Full variable domain (remainder filled in from reference TRBV19 and TRBJ1-2): DGGITQSPKYLFRKEGQNVTLSCEQNLNHDAMYWYRQDPGQGLRLIYYSQIVNDFQKGDIAEGYSVSREKKESFPLTVTSAQKNPTAFYLCASSTPGLNYGYTFGSGTRLTVV.

The chain combines TRBV7-2 with TRBJ1-6; possible D gene TRBD1, 6 bases. V was clipped by 4 bases and J by 0 bases, with 10 bases between them. Germline loops: CDR1 SGHTA, CDR2 FQGNSA. CDR3 length: 16 amino acids. In nucleotides, the CDR3 is TGTGCCAGCAGCTCCCGACAGGCCTCCTATAATTCACCCCTCCACTTT. Protein: CASSSRQASYNSPLHF.

This clone was recorded only once. The V call is TRBV7-7, the J call TRBJ2-5; TRBD2 might be the D (6 bases). The CDR3 loop spans 14 amino acids. The V gene's germline CDR1 is SSHAT and CDR2 FNYEAQ (reference sequence). V gave up 1 base and J gave up 2 bases, with 8 bases separating them. The CDR3 bases are TGTGCCAGCAGCTTAGGAGCGGGTCAAGAGACCCAGTACTTC. Its translation is CASSLGAGQETQYF.

V is TRBV28 and J is TRBJ2-7; 10 positions match TRBD1. CDR1 is MDHEN and CDR2 is SYDVKM in the germline V gene. J was trimmed by 6 bases and V by 7 bases; bases with no gene match: 12. CDR3 size: 15 residues. CDR3 bases: TGTGCCAGCATAGAGTCGACAGGGGGCATAGTCGAGCAGTACTTC. This gives the protein CASIESTGGIVEQYF. The variable domain in full, completed from reference TRBV28 and TRBJ2-7, reads DVKVTQSSRYLVKRTGEKVFLECVQDMDHENMFWYRQDPGLGLRLIYFSYDVKMKEKGDIPEGYSVSREKKERFSLILESASTNQTSMYLCASIESTGGIVEQYFGPGTRLTVT.